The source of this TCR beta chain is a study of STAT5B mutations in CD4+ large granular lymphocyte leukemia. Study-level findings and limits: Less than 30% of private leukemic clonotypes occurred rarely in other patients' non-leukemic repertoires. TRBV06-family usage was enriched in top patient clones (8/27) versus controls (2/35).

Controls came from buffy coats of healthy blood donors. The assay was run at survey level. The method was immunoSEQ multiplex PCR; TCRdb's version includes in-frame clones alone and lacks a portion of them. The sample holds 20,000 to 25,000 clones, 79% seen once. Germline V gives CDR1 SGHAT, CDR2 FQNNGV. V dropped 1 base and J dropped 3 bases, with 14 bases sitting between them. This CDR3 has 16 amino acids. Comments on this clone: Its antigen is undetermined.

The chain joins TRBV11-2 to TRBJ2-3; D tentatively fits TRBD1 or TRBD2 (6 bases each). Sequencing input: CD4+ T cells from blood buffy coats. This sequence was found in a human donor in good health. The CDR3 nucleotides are TGTGCCAGCAGCTTAGTTGGAGGGGGTGGGACAGATACGCAGTATTTT. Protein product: CASSLVGGGGTDTQYF.